Many counts were recorded for the clone carrying this TCR beta chain. Its antigen is as yet unknown. From germline, CDR1 is LGHDT and CDR2 YNNKEL (reference sequence). This CDR3 has 14 amino acids. The V and J ends lost 0 bases and 5 bases respectively, with 8 bases between them. In the library, individual cDNA molecules carried attached unique molecular identifiers. TCRdb reprocessed the 5' RACE reads with MiXCR, giving one entry per CDR3 protein. Seen here are approximately 28,000 distinct CDR3 sequences, about 4.5% observed once, and the top ten hold 5.5% to 6%. The data are from a study of early T cells in non-severe SARS-CoV-2 infection. Study context: The chains were unpaired, and the sequenced material was bulk RNA from unsorted whole blood. General observations from the study: Database matching using VDJdb favored anti-spike CD8 responses, with private and CD4 specificities left missing.

The sequence came from an adult who was a healthcare worker with PCR-confirmed SARS-CoV-2 infection or an uninfected control (not recorded which). The chain links TRBV3-1 to TRBJ2-1; D perhaps matches TRBD2 (5 bases). Source: whole blood, taken at baseline. This chain's CDR3 is CASSQDRGNNEQFF. The CDR3 DNA is TGTGCCAGCAGCCAAGATCGAGGGAACAATGAGCAGTTCTTC.